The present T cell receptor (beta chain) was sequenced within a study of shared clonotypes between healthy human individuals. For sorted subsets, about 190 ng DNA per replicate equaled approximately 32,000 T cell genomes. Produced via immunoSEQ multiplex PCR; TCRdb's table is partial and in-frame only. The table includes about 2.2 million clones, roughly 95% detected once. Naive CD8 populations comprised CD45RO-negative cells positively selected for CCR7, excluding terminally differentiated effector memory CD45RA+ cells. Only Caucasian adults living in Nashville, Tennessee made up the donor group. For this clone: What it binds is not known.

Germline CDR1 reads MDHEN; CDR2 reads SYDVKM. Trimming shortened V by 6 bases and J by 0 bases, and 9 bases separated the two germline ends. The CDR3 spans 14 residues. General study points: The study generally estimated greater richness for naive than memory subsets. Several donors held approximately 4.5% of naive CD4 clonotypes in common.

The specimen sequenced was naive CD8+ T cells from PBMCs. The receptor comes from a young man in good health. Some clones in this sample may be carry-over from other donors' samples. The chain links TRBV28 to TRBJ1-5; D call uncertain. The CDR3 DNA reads TGTGCCAGCAGGCCTGAATATAGCAATCAGCCCCAGCATTTT. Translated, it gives CASRPEYSNQPQHF.